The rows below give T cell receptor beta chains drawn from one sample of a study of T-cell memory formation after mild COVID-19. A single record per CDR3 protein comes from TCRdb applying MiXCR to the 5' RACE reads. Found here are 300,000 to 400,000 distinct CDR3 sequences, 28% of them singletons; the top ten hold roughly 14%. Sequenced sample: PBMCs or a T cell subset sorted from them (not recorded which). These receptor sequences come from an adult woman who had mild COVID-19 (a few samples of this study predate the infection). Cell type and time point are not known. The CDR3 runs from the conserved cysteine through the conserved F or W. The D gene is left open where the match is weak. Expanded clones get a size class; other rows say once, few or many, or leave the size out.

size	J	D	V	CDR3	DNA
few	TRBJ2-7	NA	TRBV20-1	CSAGEGTVGEQYF	TGCAGTGCCGGGGAGGGGACAGTGGGCGAGCAGTACTTC
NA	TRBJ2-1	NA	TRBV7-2	CASSSAVTVPGEQFF	TGTGCCAGCAGCTCAGCGGTGACGGTCCCGGGTGAGCAGTTCTTC
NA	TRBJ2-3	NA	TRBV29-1	CSATGGASTDTQYF	TGCAGCGCAACAGGGGGGGCTAGCACAGATACGCAGTATTTT
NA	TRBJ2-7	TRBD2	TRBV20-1	CSARDGRTSGVPYEQYF	TGCAGTGCTAGAGATGGGCGGACTAGCGGGGTCCCCTACGAGCAGTACTTC
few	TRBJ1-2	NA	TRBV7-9	CASSLGTTPGGYTF	TGTGCCAGCAGCTTAGGGACCACCCCCGGCGGCTACACCTTC
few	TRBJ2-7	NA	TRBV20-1	CSASAAGYEQYF	TGCAGTGCTAGTGCCGCAGGGTACGAGCAGTACTTC
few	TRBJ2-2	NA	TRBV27	CASRLQIGGRNTGELFF	TGTGCCAGCCGACTCCAGATAGGGGGGAGGAACACCGGGGAGCTGTTTTTT
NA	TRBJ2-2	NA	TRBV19	CASSWDGRYTGELFF	TGTGCCAGTAGTTGGGACGGTAGATACACCGGGGAGCTGTTTTTT
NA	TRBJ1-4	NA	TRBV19	CASSSRLGTNEKLFF	TGTGCCAGTAGTTCCCGACTGGGGACGAATGAAAAACTGTTTTTT
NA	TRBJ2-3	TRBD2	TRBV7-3	CASSYRSGGDTDTQYF	TGTGCCAGCAGTTACCGGAGCGGGGGAGACACAGATACGCAGTATTTT
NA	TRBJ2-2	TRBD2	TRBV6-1	CASSEAGSGLGANTGELFF	TGTGCCAGCAGTGAAGCGGGTTCGGGACTAGGGGCGAACACCGGGGAGCTGTTTTTT
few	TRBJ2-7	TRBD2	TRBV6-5	CASLGTRSNEQYF	TGTGCCAGCCTCGGGACTAGGTCCAACGAGCAGTACTTC
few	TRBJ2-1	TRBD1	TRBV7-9	CASSLTGRDEQFF	TGTGCCAGCAGCTTGACAGGGCGGGATGAGCAGTTCTTC
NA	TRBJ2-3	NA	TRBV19	CASSGFRTDTQYF	TGTGCCAGTAGCGGTTTTCGCACAGATACGCAGTATTTT
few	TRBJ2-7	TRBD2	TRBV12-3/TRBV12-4	CASTPGLAWWEQYF	TGTGCCAGCACCCCGGGACTAGCTTGGTGGGAGCAGTACTTC
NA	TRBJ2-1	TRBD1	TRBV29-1	CSARHRDRVYNEQFF	TGCAGCGCCAGGCACCGGGACAGGGTTTACAATGAGCAGTTCTTC
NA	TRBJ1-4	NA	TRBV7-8	CASSLGTTNEKLFF	TGTGCCAGCAGCTTAGGTACAACTAATGAAAAACTGTTTTTT
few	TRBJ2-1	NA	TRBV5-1	CASSLGTLVGNEQFF	TGCGCCAGCAGCTTGGGGACCTTAGTGGGGAATGAGCAGTTCTTC
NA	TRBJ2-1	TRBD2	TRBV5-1	CASSLAEGLEPEQFF	TGCGCCAGCAGCTTGGCCGAGGGACTAGAGCCTGAGCAGTTCTTC
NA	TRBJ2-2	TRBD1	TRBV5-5	CASSHRDRFTGELFF	TGTGCCAGCAGCCACCGGGACAGGTTCACCGGGGAGCTGTTTTTT
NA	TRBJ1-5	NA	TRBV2	CASSDGQPQHF	TGTGCCAGCAGTGATGGTCAGCCCCAGCATTTT
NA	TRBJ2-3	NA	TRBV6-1	CAITFMGSDTQYF	TGTGCCATCACGTTCATGGGGTCAGATACGCAGTATTTT
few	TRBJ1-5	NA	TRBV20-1	CSANRVNQPQHF	TGCAGTGCTAATAGGGTCAATCAGCCCCAGCATTTT
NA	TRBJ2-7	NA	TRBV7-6	CASSRTNGVYEQYF	TGTGCCAGCAGCAGGACTAACGGCGTCTACGAGCAGTACTTC
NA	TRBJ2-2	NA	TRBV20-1	CSAQNNGGTGELFF	TGCAGTGCTCAAAACAATGGAGGGACCGGGGAGCTGTTTTTT
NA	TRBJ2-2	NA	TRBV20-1	CSARDQKGSPNTGELFF	TGCAGTGCTAGAGATCAAAAAGGGAGCCCGAACACCGGGGAGCTGTTTTTT
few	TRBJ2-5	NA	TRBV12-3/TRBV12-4	CASSPPTGEETQYF	TGTGCCAGCAGTCCTCCGACGGGGGAAGAGACCCAGTACTTC
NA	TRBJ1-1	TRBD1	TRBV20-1	CSASTRGEAFF	TGCAGTGCTAGCACCAGGGGGGAAGCTTTCTTT
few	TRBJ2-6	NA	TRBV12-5	CASGFFSSGANVLTF	TGTGCTAGTGGTTTCTTTAGCTCTGGGGCCAACGTCCTGACTTTC
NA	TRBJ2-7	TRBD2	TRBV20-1	CSARGSGRGYEQYF	TGCAGTGCTAGAGGTAGCGGGAGGGGCTACGAGCAGTACTTC
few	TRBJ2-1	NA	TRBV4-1	CASSQVGAGRRRFF	TGCGCCAGCAGCCAAGTCGGGGCGGGCAGAAGGAGGTTCTTC
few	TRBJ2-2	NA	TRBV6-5	CASSYEGVGTGELFF	TGTGCCAGCAGTTATGAGGGAGTGGGGACCGGGGAGCTGTTTTTT
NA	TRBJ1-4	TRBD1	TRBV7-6	CASSLAIILGQGDDEKLFF	TGTGCCAGCAGCTTAGCCATAATTCTTGGACAGGGGGATGATGAAAAACTGTTTTTT
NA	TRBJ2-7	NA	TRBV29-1	CSVVSGLNYEQYF	TGCAGCGTTGTTTCGGGACTTAACTACGAGCAGTACTTC
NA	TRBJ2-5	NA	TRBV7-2	CASSFWTTAYQETQYF	TGTGCCAGCAGCTTTTGGACAACTGCGTACCAAGAGACCCAGTACTTC
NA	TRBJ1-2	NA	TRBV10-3	CAISEPDSGADYGYTF	TGTGCCATCAGTGAGCCGGACTCAGGGGCAGACTATGGCTACACCTTC
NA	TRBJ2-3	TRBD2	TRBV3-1	CASSQDPTGGPRDTQYF	TGTGCCAGCAGCCAAGATCCGACGGGGGGGCCGCGAGATACGCAGTATTTT
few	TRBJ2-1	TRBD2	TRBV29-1	CSAVSGSSYNEQFF	TGCAGCGCAGTTAGCGGGAGCTCCTACAATGAGCAGTTCTTC
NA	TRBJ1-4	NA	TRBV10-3	CAISSRLSNEKLFF	TGTGCCATCAGCTCCAGGCTGAGTAATGAAAAACTGTTTTTT
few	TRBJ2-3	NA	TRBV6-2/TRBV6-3	CASSPNLSPDTQYF	TGTGCCAGCAGTCCGAACTTGAGCCCAGATACGCAGTATTTT
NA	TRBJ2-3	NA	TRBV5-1	CASSLAGHPSTDTQYF	TGCGCCAGCAGCTTGGCCGGCCACCCTAGCACAGATACGCAGTATTTT
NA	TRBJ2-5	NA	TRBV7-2	CASSTQGGETQYF	TGTGCCAGCAGCACTCAAGGTGGAGAGACCCAGTACTTC
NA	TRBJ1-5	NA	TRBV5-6	CASSLASGGRQPQHF	TGTGCCAGCAGCTTGGCGAGCGGGGGGAGGCAGCCCCAGCATTTT
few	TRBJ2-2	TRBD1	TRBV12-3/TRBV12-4	CASRQIPGTAYTGELFF	TGTGCCAGCAGGCAAATTCCCGGGACAGCCTACACCGGGGAGCTGTTTTTT
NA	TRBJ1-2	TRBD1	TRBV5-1	CASSFRGQLYGYTF	TGCGCCAGCAGCTTTCGGGGACAGCTCTATGGCTACACCTTC
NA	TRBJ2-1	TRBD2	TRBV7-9	CASSLEREVDEQFF	TGTGCCAGCAGCTTAGAGCGGGAGGTAGATGAGCAGTTCTTC
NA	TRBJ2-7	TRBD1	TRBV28	CASRPGQGNLYEQYF	TGTGCCAGCAGACCCGGACAGGGGAATCTCTACGAGCAGTACTTC
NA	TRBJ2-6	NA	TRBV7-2	CASSSFGANVLTF	TGTGCCAGCAGCTCTTTTGGGGCCAACGTCCTGACTTTC
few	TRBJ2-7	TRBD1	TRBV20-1	CSASPHGDSSYEQYF	TGCAGTGCCTCACCCCACGGGGACAGCTCCTACGAGCAGTACTTC
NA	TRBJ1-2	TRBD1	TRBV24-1	CATQGEAAERSNGYTF	TGTGCCACCCAGGGGGAGGCAGCCGAGAGATCAAACGGCTACACCTTC
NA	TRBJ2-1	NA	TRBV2	CASSEVQDGDNEQFF	TGTGCCAGCAGTGAAGTTCAGGACGGAGACAATGAGCAGTTCTTC
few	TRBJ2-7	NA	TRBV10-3	CAISESNSGAGPYEQYF	TGTGCCATCAGTGAGTCTAATAGTGGGGCAGGCCCCTACGAGCAGTACTTC
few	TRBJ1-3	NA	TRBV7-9	CASSHLIDRSGNTIYF	TGTGCCAGCAGCCACCTAATCGACAGATCTGGAAACACCATATATTTT
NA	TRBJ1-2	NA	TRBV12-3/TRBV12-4	CASSNVYRGYTF	TGTGCCAGCAGTAACGTGTATCGGGGCTACACCTTC
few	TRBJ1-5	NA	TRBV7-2	CASSLEGTPNQPQHF	TGTGCCAGCAGCTTAGAGGGGACACCTAATCAGCCCCAGCATTTT
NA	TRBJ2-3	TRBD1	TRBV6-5	CASRNEGAGDTQYF	TGTGCCAGCAGAAACGAGGGGGCTGGAGATACGCAGTATTTT
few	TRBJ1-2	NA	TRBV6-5	CASSYQGLKDYTF	TGTGCCAGCAGTTACCAGGGGCTTAAAGACTACACCTTC